This TCR beta chain was obtained from a study of persistence of HIV-infected CD4 T cells. The stimulus was lysate of CMV-infected fibroblasts, around 10 ug/mL. CD40L-negative CD69-negative CD45RO-high memory CD4+ T cells were sorted as populations depleted of antigen-responding cells. The V and J ends lost 6 bases and 6 bases, in that order; junction bases with no gene match: 8. Germline V lookup: CDR1 SNHLY, CDR2 FYNNEI. The CDR3 runs to 14 residues. Turning to this clone: Its target is not known.

The immunoSEQ assay was version 4, run in survey mode. Here immunoSEQ multiplex PCR was the method, and the copy in TCRdb shows in-frame clones only, minus some. Of fewer than 40,000 clones detected, 82% appear once; the ten largest clones hold about 6.8%. This chain uses TRBV2 with TRBJ1-1, with 9 bases aligning to TRBD1. The sequence was obtained from an adult woman with HIV who was CMV-seropositive. The source was CD4+ T cells sorted from PBMCs after roughly 18-hour stimulation, collected from a patient who received antiretroviral therapy. Written as DNA, the CDR3 is TGTGCCAGCAGCTCCGGGACAGGGTACCCTGAAGCTTTCTTT. Protein: CASSSGTGYPEAFF.